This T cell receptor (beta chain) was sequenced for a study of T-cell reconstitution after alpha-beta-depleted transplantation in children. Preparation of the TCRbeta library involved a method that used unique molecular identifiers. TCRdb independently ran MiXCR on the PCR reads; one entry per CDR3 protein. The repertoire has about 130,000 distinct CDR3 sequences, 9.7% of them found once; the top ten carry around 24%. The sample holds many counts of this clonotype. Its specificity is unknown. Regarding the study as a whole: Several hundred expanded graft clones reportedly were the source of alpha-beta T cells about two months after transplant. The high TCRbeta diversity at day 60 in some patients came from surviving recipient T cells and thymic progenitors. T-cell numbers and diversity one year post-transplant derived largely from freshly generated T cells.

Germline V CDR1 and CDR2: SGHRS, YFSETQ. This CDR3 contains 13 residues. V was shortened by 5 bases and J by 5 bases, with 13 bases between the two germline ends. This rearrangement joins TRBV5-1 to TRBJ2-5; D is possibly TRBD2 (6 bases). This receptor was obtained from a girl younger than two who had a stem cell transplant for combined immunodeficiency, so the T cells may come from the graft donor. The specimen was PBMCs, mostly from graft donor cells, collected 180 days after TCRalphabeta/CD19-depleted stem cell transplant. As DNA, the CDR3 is TGCGCCAGCAGGGAGGGAGAAGCGGAGACCCAGTACTTC. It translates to CASREGEAETQYF.